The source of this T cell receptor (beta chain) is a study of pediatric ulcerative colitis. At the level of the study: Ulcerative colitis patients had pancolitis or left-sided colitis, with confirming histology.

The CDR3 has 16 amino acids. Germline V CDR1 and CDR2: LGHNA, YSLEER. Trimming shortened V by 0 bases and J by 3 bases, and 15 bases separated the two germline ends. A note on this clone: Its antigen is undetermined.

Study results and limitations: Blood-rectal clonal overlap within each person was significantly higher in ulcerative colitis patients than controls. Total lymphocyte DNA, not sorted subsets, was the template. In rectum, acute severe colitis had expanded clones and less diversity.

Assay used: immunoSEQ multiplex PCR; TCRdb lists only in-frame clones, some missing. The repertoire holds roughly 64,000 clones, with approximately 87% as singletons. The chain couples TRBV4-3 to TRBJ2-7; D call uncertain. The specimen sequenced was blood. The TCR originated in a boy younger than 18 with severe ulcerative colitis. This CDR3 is CASSQDFPGVDYEQYF. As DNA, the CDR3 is TGCGCCAGCAGCCAAGATTTTCCGGGTGTGGACTACGAGCAGTACTTC.